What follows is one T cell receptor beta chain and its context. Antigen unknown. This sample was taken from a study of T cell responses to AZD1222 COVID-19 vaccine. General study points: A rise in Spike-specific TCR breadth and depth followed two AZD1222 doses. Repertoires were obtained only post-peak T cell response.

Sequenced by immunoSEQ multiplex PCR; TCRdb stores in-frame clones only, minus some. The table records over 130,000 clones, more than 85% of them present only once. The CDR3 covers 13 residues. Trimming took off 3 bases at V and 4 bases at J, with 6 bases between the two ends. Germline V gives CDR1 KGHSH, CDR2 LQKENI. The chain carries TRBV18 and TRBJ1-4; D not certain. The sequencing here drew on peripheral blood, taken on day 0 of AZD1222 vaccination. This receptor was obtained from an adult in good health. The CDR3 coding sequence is TGTGCCAGCTCACCGAAGGGTAATGAAAAACTGTTTTTT. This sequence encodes CASSPKGNEKLFF.